Each of the 9 T cell receptor beta chains below was sequenced from the same sample in a study of blood T cells in healthy people across ages. A second PCR of 7 to 11 cycles used a sample-barcoded 5' primer and a J-beta primer mix. MiXCR, applied by TCRdb to the 5' RACE reads, yields one record per CDR3 protein. The profile shows hundreds of thousands of distinct CDR3 sequences, 58% of them singletons. Specimen: blood. These receptors were taken from a man aged 60-69 years in good health.

J is TRBJ1-1 and V is TRBV14; D might be TRBD1 (5 bases). Germline V lookup: CDR1 SGHDN, CDR2 FVKESK. The germline V and J ends were trimmed by 4 bases and 4 bases, with 22 bases remaining between them. The CDR3 contains 17 residues. CDR3 bases: TGTGCCAGCAGCCCTCCGGGCAGGGCGCACCCTTTCACTGAAGCTTTCTTT. This translates into CASSPPGRAHPFTEAFF.

Note on this clonotype: The junction and the germline gene differ at one end; a read error may be behind it. The J gene is TRBJ2-1, the V gene TRBV20-1, with D possibly TRBD2 on 6 matching bases. From germline, CDR1 is DFQATT and CDR2 SNEGSKA (reference sequence). The CDR3 is made up of 12 amino acids. Here the CDR3 DNA reads TGCAGTGCTCCGCTAGCGACGGGTGAGCGGTTCTTC. Protein product: CSAPLATGERFF.

The V gene is TRBV5-1, the J gene TRBJ2-3; a possible D gene is TRBD2 (7 bases). There are 14 residues in the CDR3. V was pared by 4 bases and J by 1 base, with 10 bases between. Germline CDR1 SGHRS, CDR2 YFSETQ. The CDR3 nucleotides read TGCGCCAGCAGCGCGGGGGCGGGCACAGATACGCAGTATTTT. Its protein product is CASSAGAGTDTQYF.

This clonotype was counted a single time. The V gene is TRBV6-5, the J gene TRBJ1-5; 7 nucleotides line up with TRBD1. This CDR3 is built from 14 residues. CDR1 and CDR2 (germline): MNHEY, SVGAGI. The V segment lost 5 bases and the J segment 3 bases; nucleotides outside the gene matches: 4. CDR3 sequence: CASSLQGDNQPQHF. The CDR3 DNA follows: TGTGCCAGCAGTCTGCAGGGGGACAATCAGCCCCAGCATTTT.

The CDR3, as DNA: TGTCACGTCTTGGGGGTCCTGACTTTC. Its protein product is CHVLGVLTF. This sequence joins TRBV12-5 and TRBJ2-6; D is undetermined. There are 9 residues in the CDR3. Germline V CDR1 and CDR2: LGHNT, FRNRAP.

The chain couples TRBV5-1 to TRBJ2-1; D is undetermined. V lost 0 bases, J lost 9 bases, and 16 bases lay in between. Per the germline V gene, CDR1 is SGHRS and CDR2 is YFSETQ. This CDR3 contains 15 residues. CDR3 sequence (DNA): TGCGCCAGCAGCTTGGGAGGTACAGACCTTGGTGAGCAGTTCTTC. The encoded protein is CASSLGGTDLGEQFF.

This clonotype was seen a handful of times. The rearrangement uses TRBV11-2 and TRBJ1-6; the D is unclear. Germline CDR1 is SGHAT and CDR2 is FQNNGV. V shed 6 bases and J shed 7 bases, with 13 bases lying between them. There are 14 residues in the CDR3. The CDR3 loop is CASSWPSYNSPLHF. Written as DNA, the CDR3 is TGTGCCAGCAGTTGGCCAAGTTACAATTCACCCCTCCACTTT.

This sequence joins TRBV5-1 and TRBJ2-1, with D uncertain. The germline CDR1 and CDR2 sequences are SGHRS and YFSETQ. The V and J ends lost 2 bases and 1 base respectively, with 10 bases between them. There are 15 residues in the CDR3. This chain's CDR3 is CASSFRPDSYNEQFF. CDR3 coding DNA: TGCGCCAGCAGCTTCCGGCCGGATTCCTACAATGAGCAGTTCTTC.

The chain couples TRBV2 to TRBJ2-1, with 8 bases lining up with TRBD2. Trimming at V came to 3 bases and at J to 7 bases, leaving 8 bases not matched to a gene. Germline CDR1 is SNHLY and CDR2 is FYNNEI. The CDR3 has 15 residues. CDR3 coding DNA: TGTGCCAGCAGTGACCCCGGGGGGGCTTGGAATGAGCAGTTCTTC. Translation: CASSDPGGAWNEQFF.